The 22 T cell receptor beta chains in this list originate from one sample, sequenced in a study of T cell responses to AZD1222 COVID-19 vaccine. Only in-frame clones appear in the TCRdb table, and some are missing; sequencing was by immunoSEQ multiplex PCR. Here the sample spans 130,000 or so clones, about 89% being singletons. This specimen was peripheral blood, taken on day 0 of AZD1222 vaccination. The origin of the receptors is an adult in good health.

CDR3 nucleotides: TGTGCCAGCAGTTATGACCGCTATTCACCCCTCCACTTT. Translated: CASSYDRYSPLHF. The chain combines TRBV3-1 (or the pseudogene TRBV3-2) with TRBJ1-6; D not certain. The germline V gene encodes CDR1 LGHDT and CDR2 YNNKEL (reference sequence). The CDR3 contains 13 residues. V lost 6 bases, J lost 8 bases, and 11 bases lay in between.

This chain joins TRBV6-5 and TRBJ1-1; 8 positions match TRBD1. The V gene end was trimmed by 7 bases and the J gene end by 4 bases; junction bases not matched to a gene: 8. The CDR3 spans 14 residues. Germline CDR1 reads MNHEY; CDR2 reads SVGAGI. The CDR3 region has the DNA TGTGCCAGCATAATTGGACAGGGTGGCACTGAAGCTTTCTTT. It codes for CASIIGQGGTEAFF.

The gene calls are TRBV5-1 and TRBJ2-5; D is uncertain. Germline V gene lookup returns CDR1 SGHRS and CDR2 YFSETQ. Trimming cost V 4 bases and J 4 bases, with 17 bases left between them. CDR3 length: 15 amino acids. The CDR3 DNA reads as TGCGCCAGCAGCCCCGACCAACCCTGGGGAGAGACCCAGTACTTC. It is translated as CASSPDQPWGETQYF.

This chain joins TRBV4-2 and TRBJ1-1, with D perhaps TRBD1 (6 bases). The CDR3 covers 16 residues. Looked up from germline, CDR1 is LGHNA and CDR2 is YNFKEQ. V was pared by 2 bases and J by 0 bases, with 13 bases between. The CDR3: CASSQNTGHMNTEAFF. The CDR3 nucleotides read TGTGCCAGCAGCCAAAATACGGGACACATGAACACTGAAGCTTTCTTT.

The CDR3 coding sequence is TGTGCCAGCAGCTTGAAGTTCGTAGGGACAGGGGGACACCAACCCCTCCACTTT. Amino acids: CASSLKFVGTGGHQPLHF. V and J are TRBV5-4 and TRBJ1-6, with 11 bases fitting TRBD1. Germline V gene lookup returns CDR1 SGHNT and CDR2 YYREEE (reference sequence). V lost 1 base and J lost 12; bases outside the gene matches: 15. The CDR3 length is 18 residues.

The V call is TRBV7-9, the J call TRBJ2-7; 11 bases map to TRBD2. The J segment lost 0 bases and the V segment lost 1 base, leaving 8 bases of the junction unmatched. This CDR3 region has 18 residues. Germline V gene lookup returns CDR1 SEHNR and CDR2 FQNEAQ (reference sequence). The CDR3 DNA is TGTGCCAGCAGCTTAGTGACTAGCGGGGCCCAATACTCCTACGAGCAGTACTTC. This gives the protein CASSLVTSGAQYSYEQYF.

The rearrangement joins TRBV9 to TRBJ1-1, with D perhaps matching TRBD1 (6 bases). CDR1 is SGDLS, CDR2 YYNGEE, per germline. V lost 4 bases and J lost 0, with 19 bases in between. The CDR3 runs 17 residues. CDR3 sequence reads: CASSLRTDLGMNTEAFF. In DNA, the CDR3 is TGTGCCAGCAGCCTACGGACAGACCTAGGCATGAACACTGAAGCTTTCTTT.

The rearrangement links TRBV7-9 to TRBJ1-5, with D unclear. Per the germline V gene, CDR1 is SEHNR and CDR2 is FQNEAQ (reference sequence). The V gene lost 5 bases and the J gene lost 11 bases, with 22 bases spanning the gap. The CDR3 extends over 15 amino acids. The CDR3 DNA reads as TGTGCCAGCAGCGCCTCCGGCTCTAGCGTTGCGGCCCAGCATTTT. Its translation: CASSASGSSVAAQHF.

The V gene is TRBV29-1, the J gene TRBJ1-3; D ambiguous. V was shortened by 4 bases and J by 4 bases, with 8 bases between the two germline ends. The CDR3 extends over 12 amino acids. Germline CDR1 is SQVTM and CDR2 is ANQGSEA. The CDR3 region has the DNA TGCAGCGTTGGGACCGAAGGAAACACCATATATTTT. Translated: CSVGTEGNTIYF.

The V call is TRBV5-1, the J call TRBJ1-2; no clear D. Trimming pared 0 bases from V and 7 bases from J, leaving 10 bases between. The CDR3 length is 13 residues. CDR1 is SGHRS and CDR2 is YFSETQ in the germline V gene. This chain's CDR3 is CASSLEMVGGYTF. The CDR3 DNA reads TGCGCCAGCAGCTTGGAAATGGTGGGTGGCTACACCTTC.

The chain carries TRBV2 and TRBJ2-7; 8 nucleotides line up with TRBD1. J was trimmed by 0 bases and V by 5 bases; bases with no gene match: 6. Germline V gene data show CDR1 as SNHLY and CDR2 as FYNNEI. This CDR3 region has 15 residues. The CDR3 spells CASSPQGVSSYEQYF. The CDR3 DNA reads TGTGCCAGCAGTCCACAGGGGGTTAGCTCCTACGAGCAGTACTTC.

The CDR3 loop reads CASSEQGPYGYTF. DNA for the CDR3: TGTGCCAGCAGTGAACAGGGGCCCTATGGCTACACCTTC. V and J are TRBV25-1 and TRBJ1-2; weak D call: TRBD1 (6 bases). The CDR3 is made up of 13 amino acids. Trimming took 2 bases from V and 4 from J, leaving 8 bases between them. Germline CDR1 MGHDK, CDR2 SYGVNS.

This rearrangement joins TRBV7-6 to TRBJ2-7; no clear D gene. V lost 2 bases and J lost 3, with 11 bases in between. CDR3 length equals 14 residues. Germline lookup yields CDR1 SGHVS and CDR2 FNYEAQ. The CDR3 bases are TGTGCCAGCAGCTTAAGCCAGCAGAACTACGAGCAGTACTTC. Its translation: CASSLSQQNYEQYF.

The chain carries TRBV18 and TRBJ1-2; D call uncertain. Germline CDR1 is KGHSH and CDR2 is LQKENI. Trimming shortened V by 0 bases and J by 3 bases, and 14 bases separated the two germline ends. This CDR3 region has 16 residues. CDR3 amino acids: CASSPPGGEGDYGYTF. The CDR3 nucleotides read TGTGCCAGCTCACCACCGGGAGGTGAGGGCGACTATGGCTACACCTTC. The variable domain in full, completed from reference TRBV18 and TRBJ1-2, reads NAGVMQNPRHLVRRRGQEARLRCSPMKGHSHVYWYRQLPEEGLKFMVYLQKENIIDESGMPKERFSAEFPKEGPSILRIQQVVRGDSAAYFCASSPPGGEGDYGYTFGSGTRLTVV.

This chain uses TRBV19 with TRBJ1-1, with D maybe TRBD1 (5 bases). Germline CDR1 LNHDA, CDR2 SQIVND (reference sequence). CDR3 length: 14 amino acids. V was cut by 7 bases and J by 0 bases, with 12 bases left in between. CDR3 nucleotides: TGTGCCAGTAAGTACGGGGCGTTGAACACTGAAGCTTTCTTT. This translates into CASKYGALNTEAFF.

The V call is TRBV27, the J call TRBJ1-3; 9 bases are shared with TRBD1. V gave up 4 bases and J gave up 5 bases; unmatched junction bases: 9. This CDR3 has 16 residues. Germline assignment: CDR1 MNHEY and CDR2 SMNVEV (reference sequence). CDR3: CASSSLYRGHRNTIYF. CDR3 nucleotide sequence: TGTGCCAGCAGTTCTTTATACAGGGGGCACAGAAACACCATATATTTT.

This clone occurred a few times. The CDR3 sequence: CASSQQGLAGELFF. The DNA for the CDR3 is TGTGCCAGCAGCCAACAGGGCCTCGCCGGGGAGCTGTTTTTT. V usage is TRBV3-1 (or the pseudogene TRBV3-2) and J usage is TRBJ2-2, with a weak D call TRBD1 (5 bases). Germline V gene sequence: CDR1 LGHDT, CDR2 YNNKEL (reference sequence). Trimming cost V 2 bases and J 6 bases, with 10 bases left between them. The CDR3 covers 14 residues.

Here the CDR3 reads CSASSVAGSDSNQPQHF. The CDR3 DNA follows: TGCAGTGCTAGTTCGGTGGCAGGCTCAGATAGCAATCAGCCCCAGCATTTT. V gene TRBV20-1 combines with J gene TRBJ1-5; D is undetermined. Germline V CDR1 and CDR2: DFQATT, SNEGSKA (reference sequence). V lost 3 bases to trimming and J lost 0 bases, with 18 bases between them. This CDR3 contains 17 residues.

The CDR3 loop reads CASGLSGASTDTQYF. The CDR3 region has the DNA TGCGCCAGCGGCCTTAGCGGGGCCAGCACAGATACGCAGTATTTT. The chain uses TRBV5-1 and TRBJ2-3; TRBD2 aligns across 8 bases. V shed 7 bases, J shed 0 bases, and the junction held 7 bases outside the gene matches. The CDR3 totals 15 residues. The V gene's germline CDR1 is SGHRS and CDR2 YFSETQ.

The chain is built from TRBV18 and TRBJ2-7; TRBD1 matches at 8 bases. The CDR3 has 16 amino acids. V lost 4 bases to trimming and J lost 3 bases; unmatched junction nucleotides: 11. From germline, CDR1 is KGHSH and CDR2 LQKENI. The CDR3 DNA reads TGTGCCAGCTCACGAGGGACAGGCACCCAGGACTACGAGCAGTACTTC. This codes for CASSRGTGTQDYEQYF. The variable domain in full, completed from reference TRBV18 and TRBJ2-7, reads NAGVMQNPRHLVRRRGQEARLRCSPMKGHSHVYWYRQLPEEGLKFMVYLQKENIIDESGMPKERFSAEFPKEGPSILRIQQVVRGDSAAYFCASSRGTGTQDYEQYFGPGTRLTVT.

The rearrangement links TRBV7-2 to TRBJ2-7; TRBD2 aligns across 7 bases. With V trimmed by 5 bases and J by 4 bases, 14 bases remained unmatched. Germline V gene lookup returns CDR1 SGHTA and CDR2 FQGNSA. CDR3 size: 16 residues. The CDR3 region has the DNA TGTGCCAGCAGCAAGGGACTATCTCTCATGGGGTACGAGCAGTACTTC. Amino acid sequence: CASSKGLSLMGYEQYF.

This sequence joins TRBV12-3 or TRBV12-4 and TRBJ2-5; TRBD1 aligns across 8 bases. The CDR3 runs to 13 residues. V shed 7 bases, J shed 5 bases, and the junction held 6 bases outside the gene matches. The CDR3 here is CASNPQGAETQYF. The CDR3 bases are TGTGCCAGCAATCCTCAGGGGGCGGAGACCCAGTACTTC.